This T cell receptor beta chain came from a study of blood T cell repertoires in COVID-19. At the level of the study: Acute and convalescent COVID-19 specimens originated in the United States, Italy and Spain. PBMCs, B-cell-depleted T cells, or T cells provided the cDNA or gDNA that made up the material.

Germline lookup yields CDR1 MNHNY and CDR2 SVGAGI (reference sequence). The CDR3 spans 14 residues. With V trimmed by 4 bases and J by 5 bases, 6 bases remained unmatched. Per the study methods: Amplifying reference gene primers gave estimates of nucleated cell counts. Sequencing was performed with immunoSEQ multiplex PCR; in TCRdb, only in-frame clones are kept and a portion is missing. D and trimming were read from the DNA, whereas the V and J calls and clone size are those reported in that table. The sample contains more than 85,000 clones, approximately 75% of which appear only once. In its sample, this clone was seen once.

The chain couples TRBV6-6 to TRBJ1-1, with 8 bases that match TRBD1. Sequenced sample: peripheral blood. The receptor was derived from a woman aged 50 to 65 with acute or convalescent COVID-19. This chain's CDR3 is CASSSKDRATEAFF. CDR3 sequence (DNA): TGTGCCAGCAGTTCTAAGGACAGGGCGACTGAAGCTTTCTTT.